The sequence of this T cell receptor beta chain was determined in a study of cytomegalovirus exposure and HLA in healthy donors (dated by TCRdb to 2016 to 2017). For context, the study as a whole: According to an earlier analysis of around 600 of the donors, about 190 million T cells yielded 117 million unique TCR beta sequences and about 300 Gb of sequence data. Both class I and class II loci were covered by HLA typing, at four-digit resolution. Alongside the repertoire data, information on donor age, sex, ethnicity and CMV serostatus was compiled. Of the approximately 400 genotyped donors, 65% to 90% fell in the genetic ancestry cluster associated with self-reported Caucasian donors. Genome-wide SNP genotypes for about 65% of the 666 donors were used in a later genetic analysis, which treated that subset as a discovery cohort. All discovery cohort repertoires had been generated on a single sequencing platform. An early release covering just under 650 HLA-typed donors comprised 300 to 350 gigabases of sequencing data and tens of millions of unique TCR sequences. Rather than drawing on any new phenotypic data, the later analysis identified candidate immune exposures from TCR beta sequences and the way those sequences occurred across donors. Among roughly 400 genotyped donors of the cohort, an average of around 240,000 unique TCR beta nucleotide sequences were sequenced per donor, around 18% of them non-productive. Using immunosequencing, the study profiled T cell repertoires from around 670 subjects and related those repertoires to cytomegalovirus serostatus. A later analysis re-analyzed previously published TCR beta repertoires from roughly 690 donors and added high-resolution HLA genotyping to study TCR occurrence patterns. To predict cytomegalovirus infection status, the study combined high-throughput TCR immunosequencing, statistical association of individual TCRs with disease status, and machine learning. The number of donors typed differed by locus, with about 629-630 for A, B, C, DRB1 and DQB1, 522 for DQA1, 600 to 610 for DPA1, and around 430 for DPB1. About five DR-DQ haplotypes were treated as single units for association and clustering because of strong linkage in the cohort. Besides the first cohort of 550 to 750 subjects, a separate validation cohort made up of 120 different subjects was used. The aim of the study was to test whether cataloging public T cell receptors could identify signatures of past pathogen exposure. An earlier analysis of nearly 600 of the donors applied high-throughput TCR beta sequencing to assess whether each TCR beta V gene segment acted as functional or pseudogenic. Study-wide conclusions, independent of this receptor: The presence/absence analyses assumed that sequencing depth was roughly uniform across donors, and that assumption may not be true. Correlated functional status among segregating V segments might reflect linkage disequilibrium, but an unknown experimental factor could not be ruled out. A further reported finding was that TCR beta sequences accurately predicted the HLA-A and HLA-B alleles for most subjects in the first cohort. The authors suggested that the approach could potentially be extended to other disease states and immunological phenotypes. A few of the identified cytomegalovirus-associated TCR beta chains were confirmed in vitro to be specific for cytomegalovirus antigens. A group of highly shared sequence variants was considered likely to be a technical artifact of the sequencing pipeline. Only TCR beta chains were sequenced in this cohort, and the absence of alpha or paired-chain data limited detectable features. Cytomegalovirus status was reported to be diagnosed by the classifier with high specificity and sensitivity in both the original and validation cohorts. About 17 rarely observed V segments, including chromosome 9 orphons, were excluded from the earlier analysis of a few hundred of the donors because counts were too low. A later analysis found that HLA-associated TCR beta chains were more clonally expanded and had lower generation probabilities than equally common non-associated chains. Compared with the approximately 720-donor mean, donors in an Asian-associated ancestry cluster had fewer N-insertions in productive TCRs, according to a later genetic analysis. In an earlier analysis of 450 to 750 of the donors, most TCR beta V segments appeared in productive rearrangements about 87% or about 30% of the time, broadly matching IMGT annotations. In a later analysis, the rate of TCR association differed among HLA loci, with DRB1 alleles having the most associated TCRs and HLA-C alleles having the fewest. Because some donors lacked HLA typing at each locus, the association tests relied only on the typed subset. In a later analysis, most CMV-associated TCR beta chains were found to appear HLA-restricted, with HLA associations seemingly driven largely by CMV exposure. Assigning TCR associations to individual alleles was difficult when HLA alleles, especially DR and DQ, strongly co-occurred. A later analysis associated 15,000 to 20,000 TCR beta sequences with specific HLA alleles at a false discovery rate of 0.05. In the study, some 160 TCR beta chains were listed as associated with cytomegalovirus. Across donors, most TCR sequences were observed very rarely, whereas some public TCRs were present in many individuals. According to a later analysis, parvovirus B19, influenza, CMV and Epstein-Barr virus appeared linked to several top co-occurrence clusters. The only immune exposure information available for the cohort was CMV serostatus. V-gene and J-gene trimming of TCR beta chains was associated with a missense DCLRE1C variant in a later genetic analysis, and the association was replicated in an independent cohort. The 87-base-pair reads could not distinguish some IMGT-functional V segments, including TRBV6-2 and TRBV6-3, so those segments were excluded.

The cohort comprised several hundred healthy bone marrow donors. At the time of sampling, all cohort members were nominally healthy, though unrecorded immune exposures were likely present. The donor tested CMV seropositive, placing the donor among the 250 to 350 seropositive members of the cohort. Every donor gave a peripheral blood sample, and the peripheral blood mononuclear cells from that sample were used for TCR beta sequencing. Genomic DNA was extracted from the blood cell samples with the Qiagen DNeasy Blood Extraction Kit. Library generation was performed with the immunoSEQ multiplex PCR assay. For the multiplex PCR, a mixture combining 60 forward primers for TCR Vbeta segments and 13 reverse primers for TCR Jbeta segments was used. A multiplex PCR assay on genomic DNA amplified the CDR3 region of rearranged TCR beta genes. Amplified TCR beta libraries were sequenced as 87-base-pair reads on the Illumina HiSeq System. In the paper's pipeline: Across the 670 or so repertoires, a later analysis counted 80 million or so unique TCR beta chains, some 11 million of which were shared by at least two donors. A nearest-neighbor algorithm error-corrected the raw reads and collapsed the reads into unique sequences, merging closely related sequences to remove PCR and sequencing errors. Alignment of CDR3 sequences to IMGT reference sequences was used to assign V, D and J gene segments. For a sequence to be retained, a match of at least six nucleotides was required to both a V gene segment and a J gene segment. A rearrangement counted as productive if the CDR3 had no stop codons and remained in frame with V and J, and every other rearrangement counted as non-productive. CDR3 was defined by IMGT convention, running from the second conserved V-encoded cysteine to the conserved J-encoded phenylalanine. Sequences without an unambiguous match to a single V gene segment were excluded from the earlier analysis of a few hundred of the donors. In an earlier analysis of 587 of the donors, a V segment was called functional when productive rearrangements were above 56.7%, and segregating when the standard deviation between donors exceeded 5%. A statistical classification framework was developed to diagnose cytomegalovirus status using the catalog of TCR beta chain sequences. V and J gene assignment, in a later analysis, came from comparing TCR nucleotide sequences with IMGT/GENE-DB human TR gene sequences. The TCRdist pipeline was used in a later analysis to assign CDR3 sequences and most-parsimonious VDJ recombination scenarios. In a later analysis, every TCR beta chain was defined by the combination of its CDR3 amino acid sequence and its V-gene family, and reads without a unique V-gene family were dropped. In a later analysis, 500 to 700 highly shared, low-generation-probability nucleotide sequences were removed to address suspected cross-contamination and a sequencing artifact. For each public chain, a later analysis derived a clonal expansion index from normalized ranks of inferred template counts within each repertoire. In a later analysis, generation probabilities were computed using a VDJ recombination model fitted to out-of-frame rearrangements, and the results were checked against IGoR. A later analysis scored TCR-TCR, TCR-HLA and TCR-CMV co-occurrence with hypergeometric tests, applying a repertoire-size bias correction to TCR pairs. False discovery rates were estimated in a later analysis by permuting HLA or CMV assignments 20 times. In a later analysis, co-occurring TCRs were grouped with DBSCAN, and TCRdist sequence similarity was added when clustering was performed within HLA-allele-positive subsets. For co-occurrence clustering, repertoires with fewer than 30,000 or more than 120,000 public chains were excluded, along with 5 or 6 repertoires with anomalous nucleotide sharing. TCRdb took this table from immuneACCESS and kept in-frame rearrangements with V and J called. Such tables lack part of the clones; where checked against another copy, unresolved V genes explain under half of the gap, and the rest is unexplained. V and J calls and clone size are as listed in that table; D and trimming were resolved from the DNA. Present in this sample are 150,000 to 200,000 clones, 60% to 80% of which were seen just once. The ten largest clonotypes hold about 8% of the sample.

Taken from cysteine to phenylalanine, the CDR3 has 14 residues. Solely the CDR3 DNA is kept, with 42 bases framed from the first base. Germline trimming: 5 bases from V, 8 bases from J; junction bases outside gene matches: 9. The CDR1 and CDR2 encoded by the germline V gene are ENHRY and SYGVKD. This clone was seen only a few times. The specificity of this receptor is unknown. The sample holds no much larger clone one base away, and base qualities are not on file. Sample: PBMCs. The chain joins TRBV10-3 to TRBJ2-1, with 7 middle bases fitting TRBD2. This clonotype was obtained from a woman between 35 and 50 years old in good health and CMV-seropositive. The CDR3 reads CAISNPGGGDEQFF. At the DNA level, the sequence is TGTGCCATCAGTAACCCGGGAGGCGGCGATGAGCAGTTCTTC.